The present entry profiles one TCR beta chain with its context. The specificity of this receptor is unknown. No clone much larger than this one lies a single base away; base qualities are absent. The CDR3 contains 12 residues, cysteine and phenylalanine counted. Only the CDR3 portion is preserved as DNA: 36 bases, with reading frame beginning at the first base. V is shortened by 3 bases, J by 12 bases, and the region joining them spans 12 bases. CDR1 and CDR2 were assigned from the germline V gene as MGHDK and SYGVNS. Receptors were amplified or captured by 5' RACE. TCRdb shows the sequencer as Illumina HiSeq 2500. The second PCR ran for about 6 to 12 cycles and used a J-beta primer mix along with a sample-barcoded 5' primer. A unique molecular identifier was introduced onto each TCR beta cDNA molecule by a template-switch 5' adaptor carrying 12 random nucleotides. Each sample yielded at least 2.5 million CDR3-containing paired-end reads. First-strand cDNA was synthesized from all RNA with the Mint cDNA synthesis kit, primed by a TRBC-specific oligonucleotide. Following uracil-DNA glycosylase treatment, a first 18-cycle PCR with universal primers M1SS and BC2_uni_R was performed on all cDNA. The study's own analysis went as follows. For normalization, 1 million high-quality reads, each with a distinct molecular identifier, were randomly selected from each sample. Reads with shared molecular identifiers were discarded instead of being binned into consensus sequences. MiTCR, run with a Q25 quality threshold and the strictest error-elimination algorithm, handled CDR3 identification, clonotype clustering and error correction. A nonparametric unseen species model with Euler transformation was used to estimate lower-bound total TCR beta diversity. The raw public data were reprocessed by TCRdb itself: fastp quality trimming at Q25, MiXCR clonotype calling, in-frame beta chains only. CDR3 protein sequences are deduplicated, and each keeps its most common genes and DNA. The V and J calls follow TCRdb's processing rather than the paper's. This sample comprises 1.5 million to 2 million distinct CDR3 sequences, about 50% of them detected only once. About 2.1% of the sample is taken by the ten largest.

This entry comes from a study of blood T cells in healthy people across ages (dated by TCRdb to the mid-2010s). General notes on the study: Template switching captured roughly one uniquely barcoded TCR beta cDNA molecule per two T cells in model experiments. Using deep sequencing normalized with unique cDNA molecular identifiers, the study measured how TCR beta repertoire diversity changes with age. Four age groups were formed from the donors: young (average approximately 15 years), middle-aged (more than 35), aged (over 55) and long-lived (82). To avoid experimental bias, donors of different ages were distributed randomly across sequencing lanes. For two donors (one aged 18 to 30 and one aged 80 or older), the study analyzed two additional independent replicas of 1 million unique cDNA reads from the same blood draw.

Donors were 35 to 40 systemically healthy Caucasian individuals from Russia aged roughly 6 to 90 years. Each donor gave about 10 milliliters of peripheral blood, drawn into EDTA-treated Vacutainer tubes. Ficoll-Paque density-gradient centrifugation was used to isolate PBMCs, with at least 7 million obtained per sample. Trizol reagent was used to extract total RNA from PBMCs, with at least 5 micrograms per sample. The percentages of naive CD45RAhigh/CD27high T cells were determined by flow cytometry on a PBMC aliquot from every donor. What the study reported, not specific to this receptor: Observed TCR beta diversity per million T cells fell roughly linearly with age, and a significant reduction was already apparent by age about 38. The percentage of naive T cells measured by flow cytometry correlated strongly with observed TCR beta diversity. Donor CMV infection status was unknown, potentially confounding age-related changes in expanded clonotypes. Estimates of total diversity based on one million sequenced T cells were considered lower bounds and underestimates. Compared with the aged group, more naive CD4+ T cells, fewer expanded clones and increased TCR diversity were shown by the long-lived group, suggesting age selection. Since profiling was done on bulk unsorted PBMCs, naive and antigen-experienced compartments could not be conclusively compared.

The sequenced sample consisted of blood. The rearrangement joined TRBV25-1 to TRBJ2-1; the D gene identity is not certain. This clonotype originated in a woman aged 40 to 50 in good health. CDR3 reads: CASSDTPPGQFF. The sequence in DNA is TGTGCCAGCAGTGATACCCCTCCTGGGCAGTTCTTC.